The rows below give T cell receptor beta chains drawn from one sample of a study of metastatic and nonmetastatic thyroid tumors. TCRdb re-called clones via MiXCR from the PCR reads. This sample yields 13,000 to 15,000 clones, of which approximately 3.9% are seen a single time; around 30% belongs to the top ten. Sequencing was carried out using tumor tissue. The receptors originated from a female donor with papillary thyroid cancer or a benign thyroid nodule (not recorded which). Some clones in this sample may be carry-over from other donors' samples. CDR3s include the opening cysteine and the closing phenylalanine or tryptophan. The order of the fields is D gene, clone size, J gene, V gene, CDR3 protein, CDR3 DNA. A D gene is named only where the DNA matches it firmly. Some rows have no size entry. The others give once, few or many, or a class for an expanded clone.

D gene: .; clone size: few; J gene: TRBJ2-5; V gene: TRBV20-1; CDR3 protein: CSAGTGETQYF; CDR3 DNA: TGCAGTGCAGGGACGGGGGAGACCCAGTACTTC
D gene: .; clone size: large; J gene: TRBJ1-2; V gene: TRBV30; CDR3 protein: CAWRGQGYYGYTF; CDR3 DNA: TGTGCCTGGAGAGGACAAGGCTACTATGGCTACACCTTC
D gene: .; clone size: many; J gene: TRBJ2-7; V gene: TRBV5-1; CDR3 protein: CASSLVSGSYEQYF; CDR3 DNA: TGCGCCAGCAGCTTGGTATCAGGGTCCTACGAGCAGTACTTC
D gene: .; clone size: few; J gene: TRBJ2-5; V gene: TRBV4-1; CDR3 protein: CASSQREFRETQYF; CDR3 DNA: TGCGCCAGCAGCCAAAGGGAGTTCCGGGAGACCCAGTACTTC
D gene: .; clone size: .; J gene: TRBJ2-7; V gene: TRBV27; CDR3 protein: CASRPFGAYEQYF; CDR3 DNA: TGTGCCAGCAGGCCCTTCGGGGCCTACGAGCAGTACTTC
D gene: TRBD1; clone size: .; J gene: TRBJ2-7; V gene: TRBV6-1; CDR3 protein: CASRHRGRYEQYF; CDR3 DNA: TGTGCCAGCAGGCACAGGGGGCGGTACGAGCAGTACTTC
D gene: TRBD1; clone size: .; J gene: TRBJ1-2; V gene: TRBV28; CDR3 protein: CASSPPGTGINGYTF; CDR3 DNA: TGTGCCAGCAGTCCACCCGGGACAGGGATAAATGGCTACACCTTC
D gene: .; clone size: few; J gene: TRBJ1-3; V gene: TRBV2; CDR3 protein: CASRLRTAAYTIYF; CDR3 DNA: TGTGCCAGCCGCCTCCGGACAGCGGCATACACCATATATTTT
D gene: TRBD2; clone size: few; J gene: TRBJ2-7; V gene: TRBV2; CDR3 protein: CASSRDYPYEQYF; CDR3 DNA: TGTGCCAGCAGTAGGGACTACCCCTACGAGCAGTACTTC
D gene: TRBD2; clone size: .; J gene: TRBJ2-7; V gene: TRBV10-2; CDR3 protein: CATLPLAGGPGEQYF; CDR3 DNA: TGCGCCACCCTTCCTCTAGCGGGGGGTCCGGGAGAGCAGTACTTC
D gene: .; clone size: .; J gene: TRBJ2-2; V gene: TRBV7-2; CDR3 protein: CASSLRGAFTGELFF; CDR3 DNA: TGTGCCAGCAGCTTACGGGGGGCCTTCACCGGGGAGCTGTTTTTT
D gene: TRBD2; clone size: .; J gene: TRBJ2-3; V gene: TRBV6-1; CDR3 protein: CASSITSSGSSDTQYF; CDR3 DNA: TGTGCCAGCAGCATAACCTCTAGCGGGAGTTCAGATACGCAATATTTT
D gene: TRBD1; clone size: few; J gene: TRBJ2-6; V gene: TRBV30; CDR3 protein: CAWGAGTAGANVLTF; CDR3 DNA: TGTGCCTGGGGAGCCGGGACAGCCGGGGCCAACGTCCTGACTTTC
D gene: .; clone size: few; J gene: TRBJ2-2; V gene: TRBV6-4; CDR3 protein: CASSSSGFGELFF; CDR3 DNA: TGTGCCAGCAGTTCGAGCGGCTTCGGGGAGCTGTTTTTT
D gene: .; clone size: .; J gene: TRBJ1-5; V gene: TRBV19; CDR3 protein: CASGDRLENQPQHF; CDR3 DNA: TGTGCCAGTGGGGACCGATTAGAAAATCAGCCCCAGCATTTT
D gene: TRBD1; clone size: many; J gene: TRBJ1-1; V gene: TRBV3-1; CDR3 protein: CASSPQGAYGEAFF; CDR3 DNA: TGTGCCAGCAGTCCACAGGGGGCTTATGGTGAAGCTTTCTTT
D gene: TRBD2; clone size: .; J gene: TRBJ2-7; V gene: TRBV4-2; CDR3 protein: CASTLSGSSYEQYF; CDR3 DNA: TGTGCCAGCACCCTAAGCGGGAGCTCCTACGAGCAGTACTTC
D gene: TRBD2; clone size: few; J gene: TRBJ2-1; V gene: TRBV6-1; CDR3 protein: CASRLADYINEQFF; CDR3 DNA: TGTGCCAGCAGACTAGCGGACTACATAAATGAGCAGTTCTTC
D gene: .; clone size: few; J gene: TRBJ2-7; V gene: TRBV12-3/TRBV12-4; CDR3 protein: CASSSSWASYEQYF; CDR3 DNA: TGTGCCAGCAGTTCGTCGTGGGCCTCCTACGAGCAGTACTTC
D gene: .; clone size: .; J gene: TRBJ1-2; V gene: TRBV5-1; CDR3 protein: CASRAVAHANYGYTF; CDR3 DNA: TGCGCCAGCAGGGCCGTGGCGCATGCTAACTATGGCTACACCTTC
D gene: .; clone size: .; J gene: TRBJ1-2; V gene: TRBV13; CDR3 protein: CASSSKGTGREYGYTF; CDR3 DNA: TGTGCCAGCAGCTCCAAGGGCACAGGGCGGGAGTATGGCTACACCTTC
D gene: .; clone size: .; J gene: TRBJ2-1; V gene: TRBV4-2; CDR3 protein: CASSQAAEQFF; CDR3 DNA: TGTGCCAGCAGCCAAGCGGCTGAGCAGTTCTTC
D gene: .; clone size: few; J gene: TRBJ2-1; V gene: TRBV2; CDR3 protein: CASRGDSINEQFF; CDR3 DNA: TGTGCCAGCAGGGGCGACTCCATCAATGAGCAGTTCTTC
D gene: .; clone size: few; J gene: TRBJ2-2; V gene: TRBV10-3; CDR3 protein: CAITSPQGLNTGELFF; CDR3 DNA: TGTGCCATCACCTCCCCCCAGGGTCTGAACACCGGGGAGCTGTTTTTT
D gene: TRBD2; clone size: .; J gene: TRBJ2-7; V gene: TRBV6-5; CDR3 protein: CASSYERGAYEQYF; CDR3 DNA: TGTGCCAGCAGTTACGAGCGGGGCGCCTACGAGCAGTACTTC
D gene: .; clone size: medium-sized; J gene: TRBJ2-2; V gene: TRBV5-1; CDR3 protein: CASSLRSTGAGELFF; CDR3 DNA: TGCGCCAGCAGCTTACGATCCACCGGGGCCGGGGAGCTGTTTTTT
D gene: .; clone size: few; J gene: TRBJ1-1; V gene: TRBV11-2; CDR3 protein: CASSYAGAVTEAFF; CDR3 DNA: TGTGCCAGCAGCTACGCCGGGGCCGTCACTGAAGCTTTCTTT
D gene: .; clone size: few; J gene: TRBJ1-1; V gene: TRBV5-1; CDR3 protein: CASSLDGRRRSWNTEAFF; CDR3 DNA: TGCGCCAGCAGCTTGGATGGCAGGCGCAGATCATGGAACACTGAAGCTTTCTTT
D gene: .; clone size: few; J gene: TRBJ2-7; V gene: TRBV6-1; CDR3 protein: CASTKAGEQYF; CDR3 DNA: TGTGCCAGCACCAAAGCGGGCGAGCAGTACTTC
D gene: .; clone size: few; J gene: TRBJ1-6; V gene: TRBV28; CDR3 protein: CASTTSGTSPLHF; CDR3 DNA: TGTGCCAGCACCACGTCCGGCACTTCACCCCTCCACTTT
D gene: TRBD1; clone size: few; J gene: TRBJ2-7; V gene: TRBV11-2; CDR3 protein: CASSLGSGGAYEQYF; CDR3 DNA: TGTGCCAGCAGCTTAGGGTCAGGGGGCGCCTACGAGCAGTACTTC
D gene: .; clone size: .; J gene: TRBJ1-2; V gene: TRBV7-9; CDR3 protein: CASSLGEGTYGYTF; CDR3 DNA: TGTGCCAGCAGCTTAGGAGAGGGAACCTATGGCTACACCTTC
D gene: .; clone size: few; J gene: TRBJ2-5; V gene: TRBV6-1; CDR3 protein: CAGRSGQETQYF; CDR3 DNA: TGTGCCGGCAGGTCGGGGCAAGAGACCCAGTACTTC
D gene: TRBD2; clone size: .; J gene: TRBJ2-7; V gene: TRBV15; CDR3 protein: CATSRAGAPNEQYF; CDR3 DNA: TGTGCCACCAGCAGGGCGGGAGCCCCCAACGAGCAGTACTTC
D gene: TRBD1; clone size: .; J gene: TRBJ1-5; V gene: TRBV6-5; CDR3 protein: CASSYGGTGLDQPQHF; CDR3 DNA: TGTGCCAGCAGTTATGGGGGGACAGGGCTCGATCAACCCCAGCATTTT
D gene: .; clone size: few; J gene: TRBJ1-2; V gene: TRBV7-9; CDR3 protein: CASSRPTGSNYGYTF; CDR3 DNA: TGTGCCAGCAGCCGACCTACAGGGTCTAACTATGGCTACACCTTC
D gene: .; clone size: .; J gene: TRBJ2-3; V gene: TRBV24-1; CDR3 protein: CATSDGTPTDTQYF; CDR3 DNA: TGTGCCACCAGTGATGGGACCCCCACAGATACGCAGTATTTT
D gene: .; clone size: .; J gene: TRBJ2-7; V gene: TRBV6-2/TRBV6-3; CDR3 protein: CASSYHRYYEQYF; CDR3 DNA: TGTGCCAGCAGTTACCACAGATACTACGAGCAGTACTTC
D gene: TRBD1; clone size: .; J gene: TRBJ1-2; V gene: TRBV6-1; CDR3 protein: CASSSRPDRGRRVYGYTF; CDR3 DNA: TGTGCCAGCAGCAGCCGGCCGGACAGGGGGCGTCGAGTCTATGGCTACACCTTC
D gene: TRBD2; clone size: .; J gene: TRBJ2-7; V gene: TRBV2; CDR3 protein: CASITRLAGEQYF; CDR3 DNA: TGTGCCAGCATTACCCGACTAGCCGGCGAGCAGTACTTC
D gene: .; clone size: few; J gene: TRBJ2-3; V gene: TRBV19; CDR3 protein: CASSRWGSTDTQYF; CDR3 DNA: TGTGCCAGTAGTCGCTGGGGGAGCACAGATACGCAGTATTTT
D gene: TRBD2; clone size: .; J gene: TRBJ2-1; V gene: TRBV6-2/TRBV6-3; CDR3 protein: CATRKPGLAGGPYEQFF; CDR3 DNA: TGTGCCACCCGAAAACCGGGACTAGCGGGAGGGCCTTATGAGCAGTTCTTC
D gene: .; clone size: .; J gene: TRBJ1-2; V gene: TRBV20-1; CDR3 protein: CSAKGVGYYGYTF; CDR3 DNA: TGCAGTGCTAAGGGGGTTGGGTACTATGGCTACACCTTC
D gene: .; clone size: few; J gene: TRBJ2-5; V gene: TRBV11-2; CDR3 protein: CASSLRGGTGGETQYF; CDR3 DNA: TGTGCCAGCAGCCTCCGCGGGGGGACAGGCGGGGAGACCCAGTACTTC
D gene: .; clone size: few; J gene: TRBJ2-7; V gene: TRBV11-2; CDR3 protein: CASSLGHQYEQYF; CDR3 DNA: TGTGCCAGCAGCTTAGGTCATCAATACGAGCAGTACTTC
D gene: .; clone size: few; J gene: TRBJ2-5; V gene: TRBV7-9; CDR3 protein: CASSPTRGLETQYF; CDR3 DNA: TGTGCCAGCAGCCCCACGCGGGGTTTAGAGACCCAGTACTTC